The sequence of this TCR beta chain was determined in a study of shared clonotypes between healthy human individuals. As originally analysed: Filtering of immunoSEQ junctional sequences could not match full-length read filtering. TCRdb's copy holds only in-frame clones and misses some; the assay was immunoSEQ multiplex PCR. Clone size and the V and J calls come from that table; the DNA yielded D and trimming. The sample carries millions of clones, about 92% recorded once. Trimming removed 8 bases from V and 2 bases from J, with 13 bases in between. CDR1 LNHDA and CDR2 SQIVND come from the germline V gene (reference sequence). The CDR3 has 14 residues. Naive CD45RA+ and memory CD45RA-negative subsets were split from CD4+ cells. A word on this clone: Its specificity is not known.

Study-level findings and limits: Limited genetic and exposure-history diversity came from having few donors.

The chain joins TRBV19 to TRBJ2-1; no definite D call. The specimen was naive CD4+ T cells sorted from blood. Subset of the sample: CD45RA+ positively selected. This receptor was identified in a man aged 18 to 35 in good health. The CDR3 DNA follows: TGTGCCAGTGGCCCCCGGTGGCCCTACAATGAGCAGTTCTTC. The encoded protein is CASGPRWPYNEQFF.